This T cell receptor beta chain was found in a study of blood T cell repertoires in COVID-19. Study-level information: T cells, B-cell-depleted T cells, or PBMCs provided the cDNA or gDNA that served as material.

TCRdb's table, derived via immunoSEQ multiplex PCR, lists solely in-frame clones and lacks some. The sample lists roughly 200,000 clones, approximately 87% occurring once. The length of the CDR3 is 14 residues. The germline gives CDR1 KGHSH, CDR2 LQKENI. The ends lost 3 bases at V and 3 bases at J; junction bases unmatched: 3. Cohort allocation depended upon clinical history that participants reported. The chain links TRBV18 to TRBJ1-2, with 8 bases aligning to TRBD1. This TCR derives from a woman aged 45-65 years in a cohort exposed to, infected with or recovered from COVID-19 (not recorded which). What was sequenced was PBMCs or T cells enriched from blood (not recorded which). The CDR3 sequence: CASSPAGQDYGYTF. For the CDR3, the DNA is TGTGCCAGCTCACCCGCGGGACAGGACTATGGCTACACCTTC.